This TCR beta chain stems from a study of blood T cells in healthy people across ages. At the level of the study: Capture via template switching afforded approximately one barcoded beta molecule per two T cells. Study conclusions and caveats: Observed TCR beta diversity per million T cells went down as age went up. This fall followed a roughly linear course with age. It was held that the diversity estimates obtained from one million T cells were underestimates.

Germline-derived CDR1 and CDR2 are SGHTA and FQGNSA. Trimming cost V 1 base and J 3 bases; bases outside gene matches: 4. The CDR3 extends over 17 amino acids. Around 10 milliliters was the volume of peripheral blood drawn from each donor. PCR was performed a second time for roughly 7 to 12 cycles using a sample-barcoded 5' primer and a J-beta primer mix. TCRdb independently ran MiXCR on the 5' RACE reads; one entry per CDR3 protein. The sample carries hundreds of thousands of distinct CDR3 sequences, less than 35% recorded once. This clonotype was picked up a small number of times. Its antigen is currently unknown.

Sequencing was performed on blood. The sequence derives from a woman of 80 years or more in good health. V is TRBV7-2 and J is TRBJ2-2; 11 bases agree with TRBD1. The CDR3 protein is CASSLGRTGGYTGELFF. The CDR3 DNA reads TGTGCCAGCAGCTTAGGACGGACAGGGGGCTACACCGGGGAGCTGTTTTTT. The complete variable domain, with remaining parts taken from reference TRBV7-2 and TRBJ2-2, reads GAGVSQSPSNKVTEKGKDVELRCDPISGHTALYWYRQSLGQGLEFLIYFQGNSAPDKSGLPSDRFSAERTGGSVSTLTIQRTQQEDSAVYLCASSLGRTGGYTGELFFGEGSRLTVL.